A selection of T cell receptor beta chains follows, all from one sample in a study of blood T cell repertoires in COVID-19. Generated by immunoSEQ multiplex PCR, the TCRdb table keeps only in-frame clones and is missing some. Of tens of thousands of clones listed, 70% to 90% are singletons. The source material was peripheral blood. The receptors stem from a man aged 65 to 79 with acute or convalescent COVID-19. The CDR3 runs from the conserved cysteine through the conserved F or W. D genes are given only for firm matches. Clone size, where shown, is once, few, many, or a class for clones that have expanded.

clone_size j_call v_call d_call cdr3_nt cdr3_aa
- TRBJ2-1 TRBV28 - TGTGCCAGCAGTTGGGGCAGCAGGTTTAACAATGAGCAGTTCTTC CASSWGSRFNNEQFF
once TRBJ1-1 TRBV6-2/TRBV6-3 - TGTGCCAGCACCCCCGGCAGGTACACTGAAGCTTTCTTT CASTPGRYTEAFF
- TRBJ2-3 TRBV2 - TGTGCCAGCCTTATTTCAGATACGCAGTATTTT CASLISDTQYF
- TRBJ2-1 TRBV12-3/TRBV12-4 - TGTGCCAGCAGTCGCGACTTCCTTAATGAGCAGTTCTTC CASSRDFLNEQFF
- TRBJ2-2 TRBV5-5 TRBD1 TGTGCCAGCAGCCATTCGACAGGGAGAGGGGCCGGGGAGCTGTTTTTT CASSHSTGRGAGELFF
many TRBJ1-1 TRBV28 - TGTGCCAGCAGGACGCCGCGGGGGGGGCCGTCGGACACTGAAGCTTTCTTT CASRTPRGGPSDTEAFF
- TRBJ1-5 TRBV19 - TGTGCCAGTAGATTTCAGGGAGGGCCCCAGCATTTT CASRFQGGPQHF
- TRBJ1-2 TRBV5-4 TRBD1 TGTGCCAGCAGCCCGGGACAGGACGCCTATGGCTACACCTTC CASSPGQDAYGYTF
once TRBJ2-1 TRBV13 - TGTGCCAGCAGCTTAGGAGGAGGGAATAATGAGCAGTTCTTC CASSLGGGNNEQFF
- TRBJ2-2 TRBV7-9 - TGTGCCAGCAGCCTCTCTTGGGAGCTGTTTTTT CASSLSWELFF
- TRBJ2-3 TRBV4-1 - TGCGCCAGCAGCCAAGAAGGGACTAGCACAGATACGCAGTATTTT CASSQEGTSTDTQYF
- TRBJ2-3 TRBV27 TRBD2 TGTGCCAGCAGTTCCCAAGCGGGAGTGGGCACAGATACGCAGTATTTT CASSSQAGVGTDTQYF
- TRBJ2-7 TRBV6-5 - TGTGCCACCTACCAGGGTAGCTCCTACGAGCAGTACTTC CATYQGSSYEQYF
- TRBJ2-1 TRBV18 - TGTGCCAGCTCACCGGGGGGCTCCTACAATGAGCAGTTCTTC CASSPGGSYNEQFF
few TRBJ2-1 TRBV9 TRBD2 TGTGCCAGCAGCCTCCGCGCGGCTAGCGGGAGCAACAATGAGCAGTTCTTC CASSLRAASGSNNEQFF
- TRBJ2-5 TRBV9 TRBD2 TGTGCCAGCAGCGCAAAGCGGGGGGACTCCCAAGAGACCCAGTACTTC CASSAKRGDSQETQYF
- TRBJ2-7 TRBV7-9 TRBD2 TGTGCCAGCAGTAGAACTAGCGGGAGTACCTACGAGCAGTACTTC CASSRTSGSTYEQYF
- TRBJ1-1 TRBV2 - TGTGCCAGCGCTCGGGAGGCGGTGAACACTGAAGCTTTCTTT CASAREAVNTEAFF
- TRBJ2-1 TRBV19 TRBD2 TGTGCCAGTAGTATTGAGCGGGATTGGTATGAGCAGTTCTTC CASSIERDWYEQFF
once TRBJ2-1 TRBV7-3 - TGTGCCAGCAGCTTAGGACGAGCGGGCCATAATGAGCAGTTCTTC CASSLGRAGHNEQFF
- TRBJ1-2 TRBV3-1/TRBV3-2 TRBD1 TGTGCCAGCAGCCAGGCCACAGGGGTCGGCTACACCTTC CASSQATGVGYTF
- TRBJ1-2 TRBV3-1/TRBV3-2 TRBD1 TGTGCCAGCAGCCAAAGGGTGGACAGGGACAGTAACTATGGCTACACCTTC CASSQRVDRDSNYGYTF
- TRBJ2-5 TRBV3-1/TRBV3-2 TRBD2 TGTGCCAGCAGCTTACCGGGACTAGGAGGGGGGTACCAAGAGACCCAGTACTTC CASSLPGLGGGYQETQYF
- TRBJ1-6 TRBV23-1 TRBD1 TGCGCCAGCAGTCAGTCCCGGGACAGGGGGCCGAGGAATTCACCCCTCCACTTT CASSQSRDRGPRNSPLHF
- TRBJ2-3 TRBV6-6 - TGTGCCAGCAGTTACTCGATCGCGTCAGATACGCAGTATTTT CASSYSIASDTQYF
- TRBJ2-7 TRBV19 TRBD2 TGTGCCAGTAGTATTCGGAGCGGGGGACCCTACGAGCAGTACTTC CASSIRSGGPYEQYF
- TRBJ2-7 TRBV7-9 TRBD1 TGTGCCAGCAGCTTAGATGAGCCGGGACAGGGTTTCAAGCAGTACTTC CASSLDEPGQGFKQYF
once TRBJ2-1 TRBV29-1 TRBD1 TGCAGCGTTGGGTCGGCAGGGGGTTCCTACAATGAGCAGTTCTTC CSVGSAGGSYNEQFF
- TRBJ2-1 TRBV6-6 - TGTGCCAGCAGTTACGGCCAGGACTACAATGAGCAGTTCTTC CASSYGQDYNEQFF
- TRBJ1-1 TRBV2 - TGTGCCAGCAGTGAAGCCTCCCGGGGGAACACTGAAGCTTTCTTT CASSEASRGNTEAFF
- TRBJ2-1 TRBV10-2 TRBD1 TGCGCCAGCGGACAGGGGACACCCTCCTACAATGAGCAGTTCTTC CASGQGTPSYNEQFF
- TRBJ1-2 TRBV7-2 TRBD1 TGTGCCAGCAGCTTATTCGCCTCCGGGACAGGGGGGAGCTATGGCTACACCTTC CASSLFASGTGGSYGYTF
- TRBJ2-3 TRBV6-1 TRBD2 TGTGCCAGCAGTGATCTAGCGGGCACAGATACGCAGTATTTT CASSDLAGTDTQYF
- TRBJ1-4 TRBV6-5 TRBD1 TGTGCCAGCTCCCGGGACAGCGGAGCTAATGAAAAACTGTTTTTT CASSRDSGANEKLFF
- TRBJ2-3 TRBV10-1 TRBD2 TGCGCCAGCAGTGAGTCGTTAACGGGACTAGGATTGACAGATACGCAGTATTTT CASSESLTGLGLTDTQYF
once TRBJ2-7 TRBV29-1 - TGCAGCGTTGCTCGGGACTCGGGGGAGCAGTACTTC CSVARDSGEQYF
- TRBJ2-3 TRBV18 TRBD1 TGTGCCAGCTCACCGGGGGCAGGGGGAGATACGCAGTATTTT CASSPGAGGDTQYF
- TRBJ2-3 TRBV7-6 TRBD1 TGTGCCAGCAGCAACACAGGGGAAAGTGGGCCAGATACGCAGTATTTT CASSNTGESGPDTQYF
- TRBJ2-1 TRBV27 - TGTGCCAGCAGCCCGACCGGGGGAGGCTCCTACAATGAGCAGTTCTTC CASSPTGGGSYNEQFF
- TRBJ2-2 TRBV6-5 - TGTGCCAGCAGTTACTCTCCTCAGATGAACACCGGGGAGCTGTTTTTT CASSYSPQMNTGELFF